Shown below are 13 T cell receptor beta chains from a single sample sequenced in a study of cytomegalovirus exposure and HLA in healthy donors. The PCR made use of 60 Vbeta and 13 Jbeta primers. The protocol was immunoSEQ multiplex PCR, while the TCRdb copy is restricted to in-frame clones and leaves out a portion. The repertoire table contains over 75,000 clones. Sequenced sample: PBMCs. Receptors originate from a girl aged 10-17 years in good health and CMV-seropositive.

This chain connects TRBV5-1 to TRBJ2-2; tentatively, D is TRBD1 (5 bases). The V gene's germline CDR1 is SGHRS and CDR2 YFSETQ. V was trimmed by 4 bases and J by 1 base, leaving 14 bases between them. CDR3 size: 16 residues. The CDR3 is CASSLRVRGNTGELFF. The CDR3 nucleotides read TGCGCCAGCAGCCTCAGGGTGAGAGGGAACACCGGGGAGCTGTTTTTT.

The J gene is TRBJ2-4, the V gene TRBV4-2; 10 bases agree with TRBD2. V was clipped by 5 bases and J by 8 bases; unmatched bases: 12. CDR1 is LGHNA, CDR2 YNFKEQ, per germline. The CDR3 length is 16 residues. CDR3 amino acids: CASSSGSGGAGDIQYF. DNA of the CDR3: TGTGCCAGCAGCTCGGGGAGCGGGGGGGCCGGAGACATTCAGTACTTC.

The CDR3 DNA sequence: TGTGCCAGCAGCTCGTACGGGGGGGCCGGGGCCAACGTCCTGACTTTC. Its translation is CASSSYGGAGANVLTF. The chain uses TRBV7-9 and TRBJ2-6; the match to TRBD2 covers 8 bases. V gave up 4 bases and J gave up 4 bases; unmatched junction bases: 6. Germline V gene data show CDR1 as SEHNR and CDR2 as FQNEAQ (reference sequence). This CDR3 has 16 amino acids.

The J gene is TRBJ2-3, the V gene TRBV5-5; 9 nucleotides agree with TRBD2. The germline V gene encodes CDR1 SGHKS and CDR2 YYEKEE (reference sequence). The CDR3 runs to 16 residues. V shed 2 bases, J shed 0 bases, and the junction held 4 bases outside the gene matches. This CDR3 reads CASSFSLAGSTDTQYF. CDR3 bases: TGTGCCAGCAGCTTTTCACTAGCGGGCAGCACAGATACGCAGTATTTT.

The chain has TRBV30 and TRBJ1-2; 7 bases fit TRBD1. There are 14 residues in the CDR3. Looked up from germline, CDR1 is GTSNPN and CDR2 is SVGIG (reference sequence). Unmatched junction bases numbered 9, after V lost 2 bases and J lost 6 bases. In nucleotides, the CDR3 is TGTGCCTGGAGTCGCATAAGAGGACAGGATGGCTACACCTTC. It is translated as CAWSRIRGQDGYTF.

J is TRBJ1-1 and V is TRBV7-9; TRBD1 might be the D (6 bases). V was clipped by 1 base and J by 1 base, with 13 bases between them. The germline CDR1 and CDR2 sequences are SEHNR and FQNEAQ (reference sequence). The CDR3 covers 16 residues. The CDR3 spells CASSLDPETGNTEAFF. CDR3 nucleotide sequence: TGTGCCAGCAGCTTAGATCCAGAGACAGGGAACACTGAAGCTTTCTTT.

The rearrangement links TRBV4-3 to TRBJ2-7; weak D call: TRBD1 (6 bases). This CDR3 region has 14 residues. Trimming took 1 base from V and 3 from J, leaving 10 bases between them. Germline V CDR1 and CDR2: LGHNA, YSLEER. CDR3 coding DNA: TGCGCCAGCAGCCAAGCCACACAGGGCTACGAGCAGTACTTC. It specifies CASSQATQGYEQYF.

The CDR3 loop is CASSYSGHLKFF. Written as DNA, the CDR3 is TGTGCCAGCAGTTACTCCGGACATCTTAAGTTCTTC. The chain combines TRBV6-5 with TRBJ2-1; D is possibly TRBD1 (5 bases). The CDR3 has 12 amino acids. From germline, CDR1 is MNHEY and CDR2 SVGAGI. Trimming pared 0 bases from V and 14 bases from J, leaving 11 bases between.

The V call is TRBV28, the J call TRBJ2-2, with no clear D. The V gene's germline CDR1 is MDHEN and CDR2 SYDVKM. Deletions cut 3 bases from V and 1 base from J, with 6 bases between. This CDR3 spans 14 amino acids. DNA for the CDR3: TGTGCCAGCAGTTTGGTCAGGAACACCGGGGAGCTGTTTTTT. Amino acid sequence: CASSLVRNTGELFF.

The genes are TRBV5-1 and TRBJ1-1, with D possibly TRBD1 on 5 matching bases. The CDR3 extends over 13 amino acids. Germline CDR1 SGHRS, CDR2 YFSETQ. Trimming left V 1 base short and J 3 bases short, with 7 bases between. The DNA for the CDR3 is TGCGCCAGCAGCTTGTCGGGGGACACTGAAGCTTTCTTT. It codes for CASSLSGDTEAFF.

The chain combines TRBV4-2 with TRBJ2-1, with D perhaps TRBD2 (7 bases). There are 14 residues in the CDR3. The germline CDR1 and CDR2 sequences are LGHNA and YNFKEQ. Trimming stripped 1 base from V and 5 bases from J, with 9 bases between. The CDR3, as DNA: TGTGCCAGCAGCCAAGCGGGGGGCAACAATGAGCAGTTCTTC. Translating gives CASSQAGGNNEQFF.

The rearrangement joins TRBV5-4 to TRBJ1-1; TRBD1 matches at 9 bases. Germline assignment: CDR1 SGHNT and CDR2 YYREEE (reference sequence). This CDR3 region has 15 residues. V gave up 7 bases and J gave up 1 base; unmatched junction bases: 8. DNA of the CDR3: TGTGCCAGCGGACCGAGGACAGGGGCGAACACTGAAGCTTTCTTT. Its translation is CASGPRTGANTEAFF.

The chain has TRBV7-9 and TRBJ1-4; D unclear. Trimming cost V 1 base and J 4 bases, with 4 bases left between them. Per germline, CDR1 SEHNR and CDR2 FQNEAQ (reference sequence). CDR3 length: 13 residues. CDR3 nucleotides: TGTGCCAGCAGCTTAGGGAGTAATGAAAAACTGTTTTTT. Protein sequence: CASSLGSNEKLFF.